This TCR beta chain was identified during a study of T cell responses to AZD1222 COVID-19 vaccine. The repertoire was sequenced with immunoSEQ multiplex PCR; TCRdb's copy has only in-frame clones and lacks some. The sample carries about 150,000 clones, roughly nine tenths recorded once. Looked up from germline, CDR1 is LNHDA and CDR2 is SQIVND (reference sequence). Between the trimmed V and J ends, which lost 2 bases and 4 bases, there was a span of 14 bases. This CDR3 comprises 15 residues. The receptor was isolated from an adult in good health. This sequence joins TRBV19 and TRBJ1-2; weak D call: TRBD1 (6 bases). Material: peripheral blood, obtained on day 0 of AZD1222 vaccination. The chain's CDR3 is CASSISGGWIYGYTF. Here the CDR3 DNA reads TGTGCCAGTAGTATAAGTGGGGGCTGGATCTATGGCTACACCTTC.